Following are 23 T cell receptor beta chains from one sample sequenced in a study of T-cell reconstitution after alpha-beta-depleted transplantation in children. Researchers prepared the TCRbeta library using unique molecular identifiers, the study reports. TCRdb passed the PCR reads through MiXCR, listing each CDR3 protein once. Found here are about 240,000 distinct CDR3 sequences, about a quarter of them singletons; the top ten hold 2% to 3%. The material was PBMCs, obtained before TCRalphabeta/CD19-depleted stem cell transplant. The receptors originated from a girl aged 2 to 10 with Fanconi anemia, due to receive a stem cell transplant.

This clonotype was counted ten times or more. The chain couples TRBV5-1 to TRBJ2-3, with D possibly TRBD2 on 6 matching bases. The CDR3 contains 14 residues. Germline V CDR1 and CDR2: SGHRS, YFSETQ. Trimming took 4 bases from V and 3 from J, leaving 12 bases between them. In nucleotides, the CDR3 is TGCGCCAGCAGCCCAGGAGGGTTTACAGATACGCAGTATTTT. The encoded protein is CASSPGGFTDTQYF.

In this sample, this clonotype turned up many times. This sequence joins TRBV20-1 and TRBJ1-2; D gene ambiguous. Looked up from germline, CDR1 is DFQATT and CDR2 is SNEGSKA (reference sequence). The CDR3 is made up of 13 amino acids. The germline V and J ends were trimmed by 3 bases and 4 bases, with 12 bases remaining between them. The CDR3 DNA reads TGCAGTGCTAGTGCTGGGCTCCCCTATGGCTACACCTTC. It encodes CSASAGLPYGYTF.

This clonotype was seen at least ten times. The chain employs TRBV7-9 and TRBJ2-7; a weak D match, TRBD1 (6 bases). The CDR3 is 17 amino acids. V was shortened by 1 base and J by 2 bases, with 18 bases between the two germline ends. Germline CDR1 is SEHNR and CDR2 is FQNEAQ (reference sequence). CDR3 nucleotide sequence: TGTGCCAGCAGCTTAGAACGGTACGGGGACACTGCCTACGAGCAGTACTTC. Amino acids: CASSLERYGDTAYEQYF.

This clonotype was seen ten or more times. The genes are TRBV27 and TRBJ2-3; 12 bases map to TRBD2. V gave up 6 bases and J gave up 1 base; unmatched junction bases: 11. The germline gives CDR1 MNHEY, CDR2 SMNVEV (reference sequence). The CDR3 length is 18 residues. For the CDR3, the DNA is TGTGCCAGCAGCATCCTGACTAGCGGGAGTTTGGGCACAGATACGCAGTATTTT. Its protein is CASSILTSGSLGTDTQYF.

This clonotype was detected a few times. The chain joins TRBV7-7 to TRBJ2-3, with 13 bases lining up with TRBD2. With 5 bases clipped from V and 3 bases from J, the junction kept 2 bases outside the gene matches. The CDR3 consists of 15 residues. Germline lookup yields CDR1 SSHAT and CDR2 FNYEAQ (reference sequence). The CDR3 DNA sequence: TGTGCCAGCAGCACGGGACTAGCGGGGACAGATACGCAGTATTTT. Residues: CASSTGLAGTDTQYF.

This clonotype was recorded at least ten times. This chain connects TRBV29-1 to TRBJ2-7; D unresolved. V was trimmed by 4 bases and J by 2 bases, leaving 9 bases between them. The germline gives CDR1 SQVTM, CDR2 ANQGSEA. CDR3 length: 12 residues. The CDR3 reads CSVVFGPYEQYF. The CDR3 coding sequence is TGCAGCGTTGTGTTTGGGCCCTACGAGCAGTACTTC.

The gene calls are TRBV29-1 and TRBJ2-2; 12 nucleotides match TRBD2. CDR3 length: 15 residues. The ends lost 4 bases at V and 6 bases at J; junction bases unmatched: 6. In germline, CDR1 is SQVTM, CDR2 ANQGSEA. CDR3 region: CSVGVGLAGAGELFF. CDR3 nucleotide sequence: TGCAGCGTTGGAGTGGGACTAGCGGGTGCCGGGGAGCTGTTTTTT.

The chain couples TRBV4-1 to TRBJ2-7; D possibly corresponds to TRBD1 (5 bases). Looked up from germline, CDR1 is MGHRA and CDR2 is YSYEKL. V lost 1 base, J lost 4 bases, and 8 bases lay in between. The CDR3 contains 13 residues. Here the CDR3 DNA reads TGCGCCAGCAGCCAAGTCAGGACATACGAGCAGTACTTC. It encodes CASSQVRTYEQYF.

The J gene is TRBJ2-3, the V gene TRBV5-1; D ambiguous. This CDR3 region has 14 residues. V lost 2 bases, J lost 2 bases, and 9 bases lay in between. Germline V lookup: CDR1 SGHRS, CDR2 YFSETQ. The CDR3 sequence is CASSLQVHTDTQYF. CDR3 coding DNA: TGCGCCAGCAGCTTACAAGTCCACACAGATACGCAGTATTTT.

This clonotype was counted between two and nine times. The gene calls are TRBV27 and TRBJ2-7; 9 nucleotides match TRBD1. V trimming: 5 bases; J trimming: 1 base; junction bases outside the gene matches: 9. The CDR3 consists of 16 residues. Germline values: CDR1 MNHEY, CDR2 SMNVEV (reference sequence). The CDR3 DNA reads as TGTGCCAGCAGTGTCGCCGGGACAGGGACTTCCTACGAGCAGTACTTC. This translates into CASSVAGTGTSYEQYF.

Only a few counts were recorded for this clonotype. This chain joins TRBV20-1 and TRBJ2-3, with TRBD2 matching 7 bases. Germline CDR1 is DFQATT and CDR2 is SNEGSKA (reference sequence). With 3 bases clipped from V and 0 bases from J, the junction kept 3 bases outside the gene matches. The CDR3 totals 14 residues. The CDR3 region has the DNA TGCAGTGCTAGTAAGCGGGGTAGCACAGATACGCAGTATTTT. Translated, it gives CSASKRGSTDTQYF.

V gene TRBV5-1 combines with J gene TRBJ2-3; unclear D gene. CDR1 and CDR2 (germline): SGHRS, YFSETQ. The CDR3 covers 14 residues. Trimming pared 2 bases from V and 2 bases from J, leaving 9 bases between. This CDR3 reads CASSLADHTDTQYF. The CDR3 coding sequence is TGCGCCAGCAGCTTAGCTGACCACACAGATACGCAGTATTTT.

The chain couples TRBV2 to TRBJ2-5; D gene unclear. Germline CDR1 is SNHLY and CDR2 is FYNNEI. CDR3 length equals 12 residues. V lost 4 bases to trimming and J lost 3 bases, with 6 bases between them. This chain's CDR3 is CASSVAEETQYF. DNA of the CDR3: TGTGCCAGCAGTGTTGCGGAAGAGACCCAGTACTTC.

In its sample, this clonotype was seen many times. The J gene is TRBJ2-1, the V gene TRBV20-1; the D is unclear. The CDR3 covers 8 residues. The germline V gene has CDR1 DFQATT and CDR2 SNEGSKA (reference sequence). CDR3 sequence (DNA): TGCAGCTACAATGAGCAGTTCTTC. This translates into CSYNEQFF.

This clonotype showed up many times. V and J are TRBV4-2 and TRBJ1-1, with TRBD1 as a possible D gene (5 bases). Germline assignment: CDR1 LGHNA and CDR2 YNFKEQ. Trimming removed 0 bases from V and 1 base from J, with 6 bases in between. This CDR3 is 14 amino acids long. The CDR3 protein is CASSQDTGNTEAFF. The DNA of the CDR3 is TGTGCCAGCAGCCAAGACACAGGGAACACTGAAGCTTTCTTT.

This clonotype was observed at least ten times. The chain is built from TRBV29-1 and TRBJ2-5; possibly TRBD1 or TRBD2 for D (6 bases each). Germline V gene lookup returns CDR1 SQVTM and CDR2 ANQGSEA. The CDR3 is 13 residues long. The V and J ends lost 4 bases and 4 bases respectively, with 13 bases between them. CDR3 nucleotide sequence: TGCAGCGTTGCTGAACAGGGAGGAGAGACCCAGTACTTC. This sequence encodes CSVAEQGGETQYF.

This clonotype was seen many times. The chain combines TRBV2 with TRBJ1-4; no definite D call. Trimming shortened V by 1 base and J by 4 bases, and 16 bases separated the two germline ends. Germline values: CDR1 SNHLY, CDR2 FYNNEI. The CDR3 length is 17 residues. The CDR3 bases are TGTGCCAGCAGTGAAGGGAGCCGAGGGTTCGTTAATGAAAAACTGTTTTTT. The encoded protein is CASSEGSRGFVNEKLFF.

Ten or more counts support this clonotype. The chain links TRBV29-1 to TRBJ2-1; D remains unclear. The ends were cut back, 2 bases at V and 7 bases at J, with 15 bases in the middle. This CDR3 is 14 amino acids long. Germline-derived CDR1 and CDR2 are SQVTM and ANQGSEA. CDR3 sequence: CSVENLLGKNEQFF. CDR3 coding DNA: TGCAGCGTTGAAAACCTCCTAGGAAAAAATGAGCAGTTCTTC.

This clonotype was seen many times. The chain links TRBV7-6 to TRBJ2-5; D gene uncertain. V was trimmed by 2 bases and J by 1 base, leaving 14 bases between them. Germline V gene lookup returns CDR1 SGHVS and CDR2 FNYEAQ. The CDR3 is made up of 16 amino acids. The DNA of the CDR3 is TGTGCCAGCAGCTTAACAGAAAATCCGCCCCAAGAGACCCAGTACTTC. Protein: CASSLTENPPQETQYF.

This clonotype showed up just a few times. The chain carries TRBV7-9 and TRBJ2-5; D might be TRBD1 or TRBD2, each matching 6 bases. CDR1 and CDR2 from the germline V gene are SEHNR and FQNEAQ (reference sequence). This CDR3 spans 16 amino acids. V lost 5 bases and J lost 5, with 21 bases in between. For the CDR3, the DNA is TGTGCCAGCAGCGGTGGCGGGGACACCCCCATTGAGACCCAGTACTTC. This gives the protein CASSGGGDTPIETQYF. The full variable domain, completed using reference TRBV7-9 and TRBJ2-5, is DTGVSQNPRHKITKRGQNVTFRCDPISEHNRLYWYRQTLGQGPEFLTYFQNEAQLEKSRLLSDRFSAERPKGSFSTLEIQRTEQGDSAMYLCASSGGGDTPIETQYFGPGTRLLVL.

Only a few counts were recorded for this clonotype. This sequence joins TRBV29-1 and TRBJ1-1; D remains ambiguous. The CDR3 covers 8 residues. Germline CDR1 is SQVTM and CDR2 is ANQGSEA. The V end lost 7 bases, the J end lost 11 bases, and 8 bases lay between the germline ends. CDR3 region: CSDGRAFF. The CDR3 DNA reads TGCAGCGATGGACGCGCTTTCTTT.

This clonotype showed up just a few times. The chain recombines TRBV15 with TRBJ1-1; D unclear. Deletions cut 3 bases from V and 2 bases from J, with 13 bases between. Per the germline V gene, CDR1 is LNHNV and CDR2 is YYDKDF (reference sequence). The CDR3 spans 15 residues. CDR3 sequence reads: CATSSREAYNTEAFF. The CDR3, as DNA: TGTGCCACCAGCAGTCGGGAAGCATATAACACTGAAGCTTTCTTT.

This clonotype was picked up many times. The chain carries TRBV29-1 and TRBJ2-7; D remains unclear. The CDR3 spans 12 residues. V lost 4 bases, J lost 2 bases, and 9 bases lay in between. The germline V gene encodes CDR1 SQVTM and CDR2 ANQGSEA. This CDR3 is CSVGHEPYEQYF. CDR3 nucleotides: TGCAGCGTTGGGCATGAACCCTACGAGCAGTACTTC.